This T cell receptor (beta chain) was captured in a study of shared clonotypes between healthy human individuals. Study context: The cohort comprised a couple of women and a few men. Their ages spanned 18 to 49 years. Broader study findings: Clonotype sharing across several donors was observed for around 4.5% of naive CD4 clonotypes.

CDR3 length equals 20 residues. The V and J ends lost 4 bases and 2 bases, in that order; junction bases with no gene match: 12. Germline V gene lookup returns CDR1 MGHRA and CDR2 YSYEKL. Turning to this clone: The antigen remains unidentified.

Naive CD8 cells were CD45RO-negative, positively selected for CCR7, excluding terminally differentiated effector memory CD45RA+ cells. Replicate sorted-subset PCRs were loaded with about 0.2 ug DNA, about 30,000 T cell genomes. The assay was immunoSEQ multiplex PCR, and TCRdb's table has in-frame clones only and misses some. The sample has roughly 2.1 million clones, 85% to 95% seen once. The V gene is TRBV4-1, the J gene TRBJ2-1; 15 bases are shared with TRBD2. The sequencing sample was made of naive CD8+ T cells from PBMCs. This TCR came from a man aged 18 to 29 in good health. Some clones in this sample may be carry-over from other donors' samples. This CDR3 reads CASSRVRGLAGGFAYNEQFF. The CDR3 DNA follows: TGCGCCAGCAGCCGAGTGCGGGGACTAGCGGGAGGTTTTGCCTACAATGAGCAGTTCTTC.